This paragraph reports one T cell receptor beta chain. This entry is derived from a study of CD8 T cells in Susac syndrome. Study-level information: When their blood was taken, the Susac syndrome patients had either not yet had any therapy, were taking corticosteroids, or were taking intravenous immunoglobulin alone.

CDR3 length equals 15 residues. The junction had 5 bases not matched to a gene; V was cut back by 6 bases and J by 3 bases. The germline CDR1 and CDR2 sequences are MNHEY and SVGEGT. The authors reverse transcribed about 0.5 to 1 ug RNA with random hexamers. The method of amplification for TCR beta CDR3 was immunoSEQ multiplex PCR, covering 54 Vbeta and 13 Jbeta. Each CDR3 protein gets one entry after TCRdb re-called the immunoSEQ multiplex PCR reads with MiXCR. The sample comprises approximately 100,000 distinct CDR3 sequences, roughly 94% of which are singletons, and roughly 0.43% rests with the top ten. TCR beta sequencing was performed on blood CD8+ and CD4+ T cells. Negative isolation yielded CD4+ and CD8+ T cells, and FACS enriched TEMRA cells.

The material sequenced was CD8+ T cells from PBMCs. The J gene is TRBJ2-1, the V gene TRBV6-2 or TRBV6-3; 10 bases fit TRBD2. The sequence came from a human donor with Susac syndrome. This CDR3 reads CASSGASGGYNEQFF. DNA for the CDR3: TGTGCCAGCAGCGGGGCTAGCGGGGGCTACAATGAGCAGTTCTTC.